The 5 T cell receptor beta chains presented below share a single source sample, sequenced in a study of shared clonotypes between healthy human individuals. Libraries were prepared by immunoSEQ multiplex PCR; TCRdb keeps only in-frame clonotypes and omits some of them. Of millions of clones listed, more than 80% are singletons. The specimen was naive CD4+ T cells sorted from blood. Subset reported: CD45RA+ positively selected. All receptors derive from a man aged 18 to 30 in good health.

The chain recombines TRBV5-1 with TRBJ2-2, with D perhaps TRBD1 or TRBD2 (5 bases each). V lost 5 bases to trimming and J lost 4 bases, with 9 bases between them. CDR1 and CDR2 from the germline V gene are SGHRS and YFSETQ. This CDR3 spans 13 amino acids. The CDR3 nucleotides are TGCGCCAGCAGGTCGGGACCCACCGGGGAGCTGTTTTTT. As protein: CASRSGPTGELFF. The entire variable domain, with the rest obtained from reference TRBV5-1 and TRBJ2-2, is as follows: KAGVTQTPRYLIKTRGQQVTLSCSPISGHRSVSWYQQTPGQGLQFLFEYFSETQRNKGNFPGRFSGRQFSNSRSEMNVSTLELGDSALYLCASRSGPTGELFFGEGSRLTVL.

A remark on this clone: Within the sample, other DNA sequences also encode this same CDR3. The chain carries TRBV18 and TRBJ2-5; 12 nucleotides agree with TRBD2. Unmatched junction bases numbered 3, after V lost 6 bases and J lost 1 base. This CDR3 contains 15 residues. Germline V lookup: CDR1 KGHSH, CDR2 LQKENI. The CDR3 loop is CASSPGLAGQETQYF. The CDR3 DNA reads as TGTGCCAGCTCTCCGGGACTAGCGGGCCAAGAGACCCAGTACTTC.

The genes are TRBV5-1 and TRBJ1-4, with D maybe TRBD1 (5 bases). CDR1 and CDR2 (germline): SGHRS, YFSETQ. The germline V and J ends were trimmed by 0 bases and 6 bases, with 9 bases remaining between them. The CDR3 runs 14 residues. The CDR3 sequence is CASSLGGRDEKLFF. The CDR3 DNA reads as TGCGCCAGCAGCTTGGGGGGCCGCGATGAAAAACTGTTTTTT.

The chain recombines TRBV7-2 with TRBJ2-3; no clear D gene. Trimming removed 8 bases at V and 3 bases at J, with 21 bases between. The CDR3 has 16 residues. CDR1 and CDR2 (germline): SGHTA, FQGNSA. CDR3 sequence (DNA): TGTGCCAGCCGCAGCTTCGTAGGTTTCCAGACAGATACGCAGTATTTT. As protein: CASRSFVGFQTDTQYF.

The rearrangement uses TRBV7-9 and TRBJ1-2, with 9 bases lining up with TRBD1. This CDR3 comprises 15 residues. Looked up from germline, CDR1 is SEHNR and CDR2 is FQNEAQ (reference sequence). With 5 bases clipped from V and 1 base from J, the junction kept 5 bases outside the gene matches. As DNA, the CDR3 is TGTGCCAGCAGCCCCCTGGGACAGGGTAACTATGGCTACACCTTC. It yields the protein CASSPLGQGNYGYTF.